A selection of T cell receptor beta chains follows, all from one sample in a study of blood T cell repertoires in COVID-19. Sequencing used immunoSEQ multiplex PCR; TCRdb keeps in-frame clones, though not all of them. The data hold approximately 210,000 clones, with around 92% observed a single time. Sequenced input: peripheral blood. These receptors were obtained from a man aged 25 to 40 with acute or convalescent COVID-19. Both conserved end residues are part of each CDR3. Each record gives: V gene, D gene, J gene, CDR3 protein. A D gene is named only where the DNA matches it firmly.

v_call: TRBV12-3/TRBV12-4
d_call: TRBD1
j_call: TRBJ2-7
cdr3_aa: CASRAGGLQYF

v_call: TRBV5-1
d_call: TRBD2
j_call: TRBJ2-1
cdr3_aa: CASSLRAGVFDEQFF

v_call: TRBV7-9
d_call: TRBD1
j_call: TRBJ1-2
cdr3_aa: CASSDRVSNYGYTF

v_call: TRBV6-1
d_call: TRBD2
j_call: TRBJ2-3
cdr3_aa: CASSGSGLAKPTDTQYF

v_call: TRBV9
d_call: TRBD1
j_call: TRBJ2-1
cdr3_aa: CASSVGGRGKVNEQFF

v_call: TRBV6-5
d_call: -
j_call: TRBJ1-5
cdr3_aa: CASRQGFNQPQHF

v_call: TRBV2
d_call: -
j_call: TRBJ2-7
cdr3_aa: CASSVRDTAYEQYF

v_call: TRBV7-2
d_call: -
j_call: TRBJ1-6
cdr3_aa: CASSLGPSAGRVSPLHF

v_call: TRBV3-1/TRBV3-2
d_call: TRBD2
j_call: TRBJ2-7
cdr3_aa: CASSDGTSGTYEQYF

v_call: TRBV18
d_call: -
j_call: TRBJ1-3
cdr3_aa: CASSPRSVFSGNTIYF

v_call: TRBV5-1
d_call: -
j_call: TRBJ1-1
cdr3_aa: CASSFDGGANTEAFF

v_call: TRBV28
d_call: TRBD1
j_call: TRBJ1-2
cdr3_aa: CASSKQGIRDYGYTF

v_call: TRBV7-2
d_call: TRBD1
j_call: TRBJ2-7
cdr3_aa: CASTLRVDRGRYEQYF

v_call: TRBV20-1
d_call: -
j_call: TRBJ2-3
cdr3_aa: CSARMAAEQYF

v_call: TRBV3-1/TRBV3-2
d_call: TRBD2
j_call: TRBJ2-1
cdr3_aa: CASSQRPGLAFF

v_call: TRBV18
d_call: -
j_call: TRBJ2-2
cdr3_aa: CASSPRNTGELFF

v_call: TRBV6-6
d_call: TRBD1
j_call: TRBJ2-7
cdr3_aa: CASSYWDREYEQYF

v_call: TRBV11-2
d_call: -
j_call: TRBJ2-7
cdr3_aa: CASSLTNVATEQYF

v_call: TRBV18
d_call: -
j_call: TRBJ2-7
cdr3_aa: CASSPPTGSYEQYF

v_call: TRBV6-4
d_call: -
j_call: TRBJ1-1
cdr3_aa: CASRMDSQNTEAFF

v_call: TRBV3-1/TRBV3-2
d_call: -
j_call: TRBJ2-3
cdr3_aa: CASSHGRGLPDTQYF

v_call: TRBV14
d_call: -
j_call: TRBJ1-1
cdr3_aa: CASSQVGHRRTEAFF

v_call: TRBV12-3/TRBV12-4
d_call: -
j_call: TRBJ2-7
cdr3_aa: CASSLQGTYEQYF

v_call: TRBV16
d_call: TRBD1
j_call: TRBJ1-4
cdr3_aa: CASSPGTGSEKLFF

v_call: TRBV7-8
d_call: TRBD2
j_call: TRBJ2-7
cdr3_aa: CASSFSGLGPYEQYF

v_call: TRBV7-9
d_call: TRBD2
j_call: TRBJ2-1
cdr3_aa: CASRTGGQHEQFF

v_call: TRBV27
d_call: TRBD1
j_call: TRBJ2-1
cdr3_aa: CASSILTGQLSYNEQFF

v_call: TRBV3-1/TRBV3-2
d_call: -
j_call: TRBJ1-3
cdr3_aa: CASSLNDNSGNTIYF